This T cell receptor (beta chain) was sequenced in a study of tumor-infiltrating lymphocytes in oesophageal squamous cell carcinoma. One entry per CDR3 protein, called by TCRdb with MiXCR from the PCR reads. This table has tens of thousands of distinct CDR3 sequences, about 35% appearing once. The CDR3 is 16 amino acids. Germline assignment: CDR1 SGHVS and CDR2 FNYEAQ. Germline trimming cut 5 bases from V and 6 bases from J; bases unmatched to any gene: 12. This clonotype was observed a few times. The specimen was esophageal tumor tissue. The chain has TRBV7-6 and TRBJ2-1; 8 nucleotides line up with TRBD2. This clonotype was obtained from a male donor with esophageal squamous cell carcinoma. The CDR3 sequence is CASSTFRAGGLNEQFF. In DNA, the CDR3 is TGTGCCAGCAGCACATTCAGGGCGGGAGGACTCAATGAGCAGTTCTTC.